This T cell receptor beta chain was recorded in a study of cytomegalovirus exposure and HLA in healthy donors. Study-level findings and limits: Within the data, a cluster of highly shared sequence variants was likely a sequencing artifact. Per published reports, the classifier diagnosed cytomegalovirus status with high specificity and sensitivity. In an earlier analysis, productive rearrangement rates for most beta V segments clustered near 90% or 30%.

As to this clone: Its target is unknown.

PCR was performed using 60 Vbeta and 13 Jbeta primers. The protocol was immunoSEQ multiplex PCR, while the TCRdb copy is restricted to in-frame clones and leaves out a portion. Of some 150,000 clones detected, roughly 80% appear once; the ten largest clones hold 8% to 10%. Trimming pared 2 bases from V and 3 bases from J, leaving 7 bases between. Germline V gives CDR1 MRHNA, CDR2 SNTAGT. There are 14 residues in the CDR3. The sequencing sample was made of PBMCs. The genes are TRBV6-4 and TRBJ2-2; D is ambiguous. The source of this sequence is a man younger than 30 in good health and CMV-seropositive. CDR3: CASSDRQDTGELFF. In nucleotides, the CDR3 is TGTGCCAGCAGTGACCGGCAGGACACCGGGGAGCTGTTTTTT.